The next 10 T cell receptor beta chains were all read from a single sample in a study of regulatory T cells in long-lasting Graves disease. This sample's time point: newly diagnosed GD, antithyroid drugs for less than 3 months. Extracted RNA from PBMCs served as the source of the TCR library. Assembly of TCR beta libraries relied on iRepertoire HTBI primers together with Arm-PCR of CDR3 regions. TCRdb recomputed calls from the multiplex PCR reads with MiXCR, one row per CDR3 protein. The sample lists roughly 560,000 distinct CDR3 sequences, 15% to 20% occurring once. This sample also belongs to another study, concerning T cells in Graves' hyperthyroidism and ophthalmopathy.

The specimen comprised peripheral blood mononuclear cells (PBMCs), sampled at new diagnosis, from a patient treated with antithyroid drugs. Source of these receptors: a woman in her forties or fifties with Graves disease.

In the case of this clonotype: This may stem from a read error, because a much larger clone lies one nucleotide away. The V and J genes are TRBV3-1 and TRBJ1-4; the D is unclear. CDR1 and CDR2 from the germline V gene are LGHDT and YNNKEL (reference sequence). The CDR3 is 15 amino acids. This CDR3 reads CASGQVRTTNEKLFF. The CDR3 coding sequence is TGTGCCAGCGGCCAAGTCAGGACAACTAATGAAAAACTGTTTTTT.

This clonotype came up many times. The rearrangement uses TRBV3-1 and TRBJ2-1; the match to TRBD2 covers 12 bases. CDR1 and CDR2 (germline): LGHDT, YNNKEL (reference sequence). The CDR3 is 14 residues long. V lost 4 bases and J lost 9; bases outside the gene matches: 4. This CDR3 reads CASSRGLAGSEQFF. CDR3 sequence (DNA): TGTGCCAGCAGCCGAGGACTAGCGGGGAGTGAGCAGTTCTTC.

The rearrangement uses TRBV9 and TRBJ1-1; D is unresolved. The CDR3 length is 13 residues. V was shortened by 3 bases and J by 5 bases, with 11 bases between the two germline ends. From germline, CDR1 is SGDLS and CDR2 YYNGEE. CDR3 DNA sequence: TGTGCCAGCAGCGCCGGCGTGGGGACTGAAGCTTTCTTT. Residues: CASSAGVGTEAFF.

The chain employs TRBV18 and TRBJ2-6; tentatively, D is TRBD1 (6 bases). The CDR3 is made up of 17 amino acids. CDR1 and CDR2 from the germline V gene are KGHSH and LQKENI. The germline V and J ends were trimmed by 2 bases and 0 bases, with 11 bases remaining between them. As DNA, the CDR3 is TGTGCCAGCTCACCAGTTAGGGGGAACTCTGGGGCCAACGTCCTGACTTTC. This translates into CASSPVRGNSGANVLTF. Supplemented by reference TRBV18 and TRBJ2-6, the full variable domain reads NAGVMQNPRHLVRRRGQEARLRCSPMKGHSHVYWYRQLPEEGLKFMVYLQKENIIDESGMPKERFSAEFPKEGPSILRIQQVVRGDSAAYFCASSPVRGNSGANVLTFGAGSRLTVL.

In its sample, this clonotype was seen many times. V gene TRBV7-9 combines with J gene TRBJ2-7; perhaps TRBD1 as D (6 bases). The CDR3 consists of 18 residues. Germline values: CDR1 SEHNR, CDR2 FQNEAQ (reference sequence). V lost 1 base and J lost 0, with 19 bases in between. CDR3 sequence: CASSLVDTGRGFSYEQYF. The DNA for the CDR3 is TGTGCCAGCAGCTTAGTAGACACGGGCAGGGGATTCTCCTACGAGCAGTACTTC.

This clonotype has a handful of counts. The chain couples TRBV3-1 to TRBJ1-2; 9 bases fit TRBD1. Trimming removed 6 bases from V and 3 bases from J; junction bases left unmatched: 8. Germline V lookup: CDR1 LGHDT, CDR2 YNNKEL (reference sequence). The CDR3 is made up of 15 amino acids. CDR3 sequence (DNA): TGTGCCAGCAGACAGGGGGCCGTTTCAGACTATGGCTACACCTTC. Protein product: CASRQGAVSDYGYTF.

The rearrangement links TRBV6-1 to TRBJ1-2; D unclear. This CDR3 has 12 amino acids. The germline V gene has CDR1 MNHNS and CDR2 SASEGT. Trimming left V 10 bases short and J 9 bases short, with 18 bases between. The CDR3 reads CATWGLPLRYTF. The CDR3 bases are TGTGCCACCTGGGGTCTCCCACTTCGCTACACCTTC.

This clonotype showed up many times. The chain employs TRBV11-2 and TRBJ2-3, with D unresolved. This CDR3 region has 14 residues. V was pared by 4 bases and J by 1 base, with 9 bases between. The V gene's germline CDR1 is SGHAT and CDR2 FQNNGV. The CDR3 is CASSSRLGTDTQYF. CDR3 bases: TGTGCCAGCAGCTCCCGTCTTGGCACAGATACGCAGTATTTT.

The rearrangement joins TRBV12-3 or TRBV12-4 to TRBJ2-1; 7 bases match TRBD1. The CDR3 consists of 13 residues. The V and J ends lost 5 bases and 10 bases, in that order; junction bases with no gene match: 8. DNA for the CDR3: TGTGCCAGCAGTCGAGGGGGCGGGCGGGAGCAGTTCTTC. It specifies CASSRGGGREQFF.

As concerns this clonotype: Since a much larger clone is just one base distant, this may be a read error. V is TRBV6-1 and J is TRBJ2-7; 9 positions agree with TRBD2. Germline loops: CDR1 MNHNS, CDR2 SASEGT. CDR3 length: 13 amino acids. The CDR3 here is CVIRGTSLYEQYF. CDR3 DNA: TGTGTCATCCGGGGGACTAGCCTTTACGAGCAGTACTTC.